This T cell receptor beta chain was obtained from a study of blood T cells in healthy people across ages (dated by TCRdb to 2014 to 2015). Study-level background: In model experiments, template switching captured about one uniquely barcoded TCR beta cDNA molecule for every two T cells. Age-related changes in TCR beta repertoire diversity were measured in the study by deep sequencing normalized with unique cDNA molecular identifiers. The donors were split into four age groups: young (average 16 years), middle-aged (roughly 39), aged (roughly 65) and long-lived (under 90). To avoid experimental bias, donors of different ages were spread randomly across the sequencing lanes. For two donors (one aged 18 to 29 and one aged 80 or older), the study analyzed two additional independent replicas of 1 million unique cDNA reads from the same blood draw. The full study reports these points: Compared with the aged group, the long-lived group had more naive CD4+ T cells, fewer expanded clones and increased TCR diversity, a pattern suggesting age selection. Total diversity estimates from one million sequenced T cells were considered lower bounds and underestimates. Observed TCR beta diversity per million T cells fell roughly linearly with age, and a significant reduction was already apparent by age roughly 41. The CMV infection status of donors was not known, potentially confounding age-related changes in expanded clonotypes. There was a strong correlation between observed TCR beta diversity and the percentage of naive T cells measured by flow cytometry. Conclusive comparison of naive and antigen-experienced compartments was prevented by the profiling of bulk unsorted PBMCs.

Note on this clonotype: Its antigen target is currently unknown. Per-nucleotide qualities are absent, and no much larger clonotype sits a single base away.

Receptor libraries were prepared by 5' RACE. TCRdb lists the instrument as Illumina HiSeq 2500. A second 7 to 11 cycle PCR used a sample-barcoded 5' primer and a J-beta primer mix. A unique molecular identifier was introduced onto each TCR beta cDNA molecule by a template-switch 5' adaptor carrying 12 random nucleotides. At least 2.5 million CDR3-containing paired-end reads were obtained from each sample. The Mint cDNA synthesis kit, primed by a TRBC-specific oligonucleotide, was used to synthesize first-strand cDNA from all RNA. Following uracil-DNA glycosylase treatment, all cDNA underwent a first 18-cycle PCR with the universal primers M1SS and BC2_uni_R. The source study handled its data this way. For normalization, 1 million high-quality reads, each with a distinct molecular identifier, were randomly selected from each sample. Reads sharing molecular identifiers were discarded rather than binned into consensus sequences. MiTCR, run with a Q25 quality threshold and the strictest error-elimination algorithm, handled CDR3 identification, clonotype clustering and error correction. A nonparametric unseen species model with Euler transformation was used to estimate lower-bound total TCR beta diversity. TCRdb reprocessing: public reads trimmed at Q25 with fastp, clones called with MiXCR, in-frame beta chains kept. Every distinct CDR3 protein forms one entry, paired with its most common genes and DNA. The V and J calls follow TCRdb's processing rather than the paper's. The sample contains 1.5 million to 2 million distinct CDR3 sequences, 28% of them found a single time. The ten largest clones represent about 7.7% of the sample.

Donors were 39 systemically healthy Caucasian individuals from Russia aged about 6 to 100 years. Each donor gave roughly 9.5 milliliters of peripheral blood, collected into EDTA-treated Vacutainer tubes. Ficoll-Paque density-gradient centrifugation was used to isolate PBMCs, with at least 6 million per sample. Total RNA was extracted from PBMCs with Trizol reagent, with at least 5 micrograms obtained per sample. Naive CD45RAhigh/CD27high T cell percentages were measured by flow cytometry on a PBMC aliquot from every donor. For CDR1 and CDR2, the germline V gene lists SGHDN and FVKESK. From cysteine to phenylalanine, the CDR3 is 16 amino acids long. The DNA shown is the 48-base CDR3, in frame from base 1. At the junction V is shortened by 1 base and J by 0 bases, with 10 bases in between.

The V and J segments used are TRBV14 and TRBJ1-3; confidence is insufficient to name the D gene. Sequenced material: blood. This sequence was found in a woman aged 30 to 39 in good health. The bases read TGTGCCAGCAGCCAAGCGGGCAGGAGCTCTGGAAACACCATATATTTT. Its amino acids are CASSQAGRSSGNTIYF. The CDR3 plus the reference TRBV14 and TRBJ1-3 genes for the other parts give the full variable domain: EAGVTQFPSHSVIEKGQTVTLRCDPISGHDNLYWYRRVMGKEIKFLLHFVKESKQDESGMPNNRFLAERTGGTYSTLKVQPAELEDSGVYFCASSQAGRSSGNTIYFGEGSWLTVV.